This TCR beta chain is from a study of blood T cell repertoires in COVID-19. Profiling relied on immunoSEQ multiplex PCR, and the TCRdb table lists in-frame clones only, not all of them. The sample lists approximately 150,000 clones, approximately 86% occurring once. There are 13 residues in the CDR3. J was trimmed by 7 bases and V by 5 bases; bases with no gene match: 5. In germline, CDR1 is SQVTM, CDR2 ANQGSEA. The sequence was obtained from a man in his 70s with acute or convalescent COVID-19. The sample comprised peripheral blood. V gene TRBV29-1 combines with J gene TRBJ1-6, with 7 positions matching TRBD1. The CDR3 DNA reads TGCAGCGTTATGACAGGGCCGAATTCACCCCTCCACTTT. As protein: CSVMTGPNSPLHF.